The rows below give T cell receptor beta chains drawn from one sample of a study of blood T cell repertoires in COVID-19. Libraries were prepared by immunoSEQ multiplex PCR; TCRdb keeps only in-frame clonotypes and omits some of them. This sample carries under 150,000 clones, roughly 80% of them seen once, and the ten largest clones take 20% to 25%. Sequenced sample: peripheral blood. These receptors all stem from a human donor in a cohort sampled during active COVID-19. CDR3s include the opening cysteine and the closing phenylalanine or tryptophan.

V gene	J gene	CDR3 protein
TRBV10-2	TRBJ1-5	CASSRDSPGGPQHF
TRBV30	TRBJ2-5	CAWSTGEETQYF
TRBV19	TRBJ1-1	CASSRGAWMNTEAFF
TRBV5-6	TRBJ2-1	CASSLGTTQQFF
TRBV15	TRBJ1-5	CATSRTGIDEPQHF
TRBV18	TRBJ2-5	CASSPRGSQETQYF
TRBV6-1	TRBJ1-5	CASSELGQGFQPQHF
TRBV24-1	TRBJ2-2	CATSEPDKNTGELFF
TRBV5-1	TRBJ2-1	CASSPETSGGRVDEQFF
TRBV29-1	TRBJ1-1	CSVDPGGNEAFF
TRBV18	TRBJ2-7	CASGQGIDYEQYF
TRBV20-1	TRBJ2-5	CSAITWETQYF
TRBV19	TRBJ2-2	CASIRVGGAYTGELFF
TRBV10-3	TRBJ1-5	CAINAEGLNQPQHF
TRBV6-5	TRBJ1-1	CASSTSTGVNTEAFF
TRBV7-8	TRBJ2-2	CASSSPIAANTGELFF
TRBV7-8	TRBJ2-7	CASSLARLGRGHEQYF
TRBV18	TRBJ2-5	CASSLDRQETQYF
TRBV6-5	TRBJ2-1	CASSYSGAPHNEQFF
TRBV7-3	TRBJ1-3	CASSLTGGAGNTIYF
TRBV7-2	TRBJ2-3	CASSLGLAGGIITDTQYF
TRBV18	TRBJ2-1	CASSPPLGGRGLNEQFF
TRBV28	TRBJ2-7	CASSVPGQGAYEQYF
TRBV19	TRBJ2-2	CASRLQGTIGELFF
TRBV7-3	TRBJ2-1	CASSLSRDHEQFF
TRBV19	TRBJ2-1	CASSWDRGPYNEQFF
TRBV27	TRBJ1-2	CASSTGQLDGYTF
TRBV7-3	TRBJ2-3	CASSSGTSGSTDTQYF
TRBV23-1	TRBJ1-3	CASSQHRDSGNTIYF
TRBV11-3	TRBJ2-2	CASSLGPGGDTGELFF
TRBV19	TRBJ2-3	CASTGQGVPDTQYF
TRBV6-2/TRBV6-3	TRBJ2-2	CASSYIETSTGELFF
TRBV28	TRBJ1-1	CASLRQGTTEAFF
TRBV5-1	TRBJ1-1	CASSLTGLYTEAFF
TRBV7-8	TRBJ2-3	CASSLWTGVTDTQYF
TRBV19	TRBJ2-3	CASSSVVGTDTQYF
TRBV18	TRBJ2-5	CASSHSGEETQYF
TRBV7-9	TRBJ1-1	CASSLGQGGITEAFF
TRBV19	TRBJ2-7	CASSMEGQGIYEQYF
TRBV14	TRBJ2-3	CASSPYRAPQYF
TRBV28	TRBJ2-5	CASSLGGGARTQYF
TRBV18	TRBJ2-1	CASSPLITSGYNEQFF
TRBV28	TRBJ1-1	CASSRSMNTEAFF
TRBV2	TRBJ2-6	CASSNEDRGQAGANVLTF
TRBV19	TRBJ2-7	CASSRGTGGRYEQYF
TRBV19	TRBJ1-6	CASSTDSNNSPLHF
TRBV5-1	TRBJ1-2	CASRRAEDYGYTF
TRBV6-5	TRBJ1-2	CASSPGAYGYTF
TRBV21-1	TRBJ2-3	CASSKLGVTEPTDTQYF
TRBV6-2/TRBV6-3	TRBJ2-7	CASSYSQRFEQYF
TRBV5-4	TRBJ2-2	CASTDYSGGTGELFF
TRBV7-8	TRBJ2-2	CASSLTGGNTGELFF
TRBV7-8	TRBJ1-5	CASSLARTGGQPQHF